This T cell receptor beta chain emerged from a study of CD8+ T cells in alopecia areata. Background on the study: Scoring treated patients' severity relied on the percentage of scalp area affected.

Specified treatment: oral pan-JAK inhibitor, 5-10 mg twice daily. It was from PBMCs that CD4+ and CD8+ T cells were sorted. RNA was isolated and reverse transcribed to cDNA, the sequencing template. Sequenced by immunoSEQ multiplex PCR; TCRdb stores in-frame clones only, minus some. Of 190,000 or so clones detected, around 60% appear once; the ten largest clones hold less than 3.5%. This clone was observed a single time. The antigen remains unidentified. Findings and caveats of the study: Numerous expanded lesional clones remained in scalp and blood during tofacitinib.

This specimen was CD4+ T cells sorted from blood, taken at week 4, from a patient treated with tofacitinib. This receptor was obtained from a human donor with alopecia areata.

CDR3 sequence (DNA): TGCGCCAGCAGCCAAGAGGGAGGACAGGGTTACGAGACCCAGTACTTC. It specifies CASSQEGGQGYETQYF. The J gene is TRBJ2-5, the V gene TRBV4-1; 8 bases line up with TRBD1. The germline gives CDR1 MGHRA, CDR2 YSYEKL. J gave up 5 bases and V 0 bases, and 8 bases lay outside the gene matches. The CDR3 is made up of 16 amino acids.